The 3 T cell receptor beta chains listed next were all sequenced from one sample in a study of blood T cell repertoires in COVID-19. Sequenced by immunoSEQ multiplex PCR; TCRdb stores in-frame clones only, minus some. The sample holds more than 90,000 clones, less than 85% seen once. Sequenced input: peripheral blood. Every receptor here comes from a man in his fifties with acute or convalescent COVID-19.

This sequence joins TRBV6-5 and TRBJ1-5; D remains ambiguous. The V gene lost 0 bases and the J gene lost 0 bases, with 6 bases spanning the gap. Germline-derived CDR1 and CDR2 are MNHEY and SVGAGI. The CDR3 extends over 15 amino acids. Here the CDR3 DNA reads TGTGCCAGCAGTTACTCAGCCGTTAGCAATCAGCCCCAGCATTTT. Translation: CASSYSAVSNQPQHF.

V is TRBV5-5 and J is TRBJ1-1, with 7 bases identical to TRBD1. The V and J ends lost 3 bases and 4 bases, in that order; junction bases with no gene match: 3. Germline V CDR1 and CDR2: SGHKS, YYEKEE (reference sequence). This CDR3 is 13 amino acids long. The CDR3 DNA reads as TGTGCCAGCAGCTCGGGACAGCTCACTGAAGCTTTCTTT. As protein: CASSSGQLTEAFF.

DNA for the CDR3: TGTGCCAGTAACCCGTCGACAGTTAGCAATCAGCCCCAGCATTTT. This encodes CASNPSTVSNQPQHF. The V gene is TRBV19, the J gene TRBJ1-5; D perhaps matches TRBD1 (5 bases). This CDR3 spans 15 amino acids. In germline, CDR1 is LNHDA, CDR2 SQIVND (reference sequence). Trimming cost V 7 bases and J 0 bases, with 13 bases left between them.